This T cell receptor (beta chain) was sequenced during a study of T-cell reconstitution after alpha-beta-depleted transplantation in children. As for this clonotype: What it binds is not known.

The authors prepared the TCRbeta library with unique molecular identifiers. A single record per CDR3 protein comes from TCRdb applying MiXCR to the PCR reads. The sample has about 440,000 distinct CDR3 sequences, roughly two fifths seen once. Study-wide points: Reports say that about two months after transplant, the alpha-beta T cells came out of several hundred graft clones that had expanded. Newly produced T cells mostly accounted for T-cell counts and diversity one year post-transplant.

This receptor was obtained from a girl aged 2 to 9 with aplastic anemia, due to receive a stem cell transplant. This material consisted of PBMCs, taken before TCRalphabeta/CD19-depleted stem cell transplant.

In DNA, the CDR3 is TGTGCCTGGAGTGAGGATATCGGGGAGCTGTTTTTT. As protein: CAWSEDIGELFF. The chain employs TRBV30 and TRBJ2-2, with unresolved D. The CDR3 extends over 12 amino acids. Between the trimmed V and J ends, which lost 1 base and 7 bases, there was a span of 7 bases. The germline CDR1 and CDR2 sequences are GTSNPN and SVGIG (reference sequence).